Below are 23 T cell receptor beta chains sequenced from a single sample in a study of radiotherapy plus CTLA-4 blockade in lung cancer. Clones were read by immunoSEQ multiplex PCR, and TCRdb kept only the in-frame ones, dropping some. The table records tens of thousands of clones, about 87% of them present only once. Sequences were derived from peripheral blood, sampled from a patient treated with radiotherapy plus ipilimumab. Every receptor here comes from a human donor with non-small cell lung cancer that progressed on radiotherapy plus ipilimumab.

This chain uses TRBV12-5 with TRBJ2-3; D may be TRBD1 or TRBD2 (5 bases each). The CDR3 covers 14 residues. In germline, CDR1 is LGHNT, CDR2 FRNRAP. Trimming stripped 6 bases from V and 4 bases from J, with 14 bases between. The CDR3 reads CASGPGTAPDTQYF. The CDR3 coding sequence is TGTGCTAGTGGCCCCGGGACCGCCCCAGATACGCAGTATTTT. The whole variable domain, remainder taken from reference TRBV12-5 and TRBJ2-3, is DARVTQTPRHKVTEMGQEVTMRCQPILGHNTVFWYRQTMMQGLELLAYFRNRAPLDDSGMPKDRFSAEMPDATLATLKIQPSEPRDSAVYFCASGPGTAPDTQYFGPGTRLTVL.

V and J are TRBV9 and TRBJ2-3; D unclear. The germline V gene encodes CDR1 SGDLS and CDR2 YYNGEE. The CDR3 contains 14 residues. Deletions cut 0 bases from V and 4 bases from J, with 9 bases between. The CDR3 sequence: CASSVVAYSDTQYF. The DNA for the CDR3 is TGTGCCAGCAGCGTAGTAGCTTACTCAGATACGCAGTATTTT.

This chain links TRBV30 with TRBJ1-5; TRBD1 aligns across 7 bases. Germline V CDR1 and CDR2: GTSNPN, SVGIG (reference sequence). The trim removed 2 bases at V and 0 bases at J, leaving 4 bases unmatched. The CDR3 contains 15 residues. The CDR3 DNA reads as TGTGCCTGGAGTTCGACAGGGTATAGCAATCAGCCCCAGCATTTT. Amino acid sequence: CAWSSTGYSNQPQHF.

The V gene is TRBV7-2, the J gene TRBJ1-5, with unresolved D. The CDR3 is 15 amino acids. The V gene's germline CDR1 is SGHTA and CDR2 FQGNSA. Trimming shortened V by 5 bases and J by 1 base, and 12 bases separated the two germline ends. The CDR3 loop is CASSPTEMSNQPQHF. The CDR3 coding sequence is TGTGCCAGCAGCCCAACAGAAATGAGCAATCAGCCCCAGCATTTT.

The CDR3 DNA reads TGCGCCAGCAGCGTGGGGCTAGACGTGAACACTGAAGCTTTCTTT. This translates into CASSVGLDVNTEAFF. This chain links TRBV4-3 with TRBJ1-1, with D possibly matching TRBD1 (5 bases). Germline lookup yields CDR1 LGHNA and CDR2 YSLEER. This CDR3 region has 15 residues. The V end lost 5 bases, the J end lost 0 bases, and 13 bases lay between the germline ends.

The rearrangement links TRBV29-1 to TRBJ1-1; the D is unclear. The ends were cut back, 3 bases at V and 1 base at J, with 6 bases in the middle. This CDR3 is built from 12 residues. CDR1 and CDR2 from the germline V gene are SQVTM and ANQGSEA. CDR3 nucleotide sequence: TGCAGCGTTGATCTCAAGAACACTGAAGCTTTCTTT. Protein product: CSVDLKNTEAFF.

This chain uses TRBV6-5 with TRBJ1-2; 9 nucleotides match TRBD1. The germline V gene encodes CDR1 MNHEY and CDR2 SVGAGI. The CDR3 has 14 residues. The trim removed 2 bases at V and 6 bases at J, leaving 4 bases unmatched. CDR3 residues: CASSYDRGYDGYTF. In nucleotides, the CDR3 is TGTGCCAGCAGTTACGACAGGGGGTACGATGGCTACACCTTC.

The J gene is TRBJ2-1, the V gene TRBV9; TRBD2 might be the D (5 bases). The germline V gene encodes CDR1 SGDLS and CDR2 YYNGEE. The V gene lost 3 bases and the J gene lost 4 bases, with 14 bases spanning the gap. CDR3 length: 15 residues. The CDR3 protein is CASSALLGEYNEQFF. The CDR3 DNA sequence: TGTGCCAGCAGCGCCCTCCTCGGGGAGTACAATGAGCAGTTCTTC.

This chain's CDR3 is CASTRGEQMSGYTF. The CDR3 coding sequence is TGCGCCAGCACCAGGGGGGAACAGATGAGTGGCTACACCTTC. The chain has TRBV5-1 and TRBJ1-2, with TRBD1 matching over 7 bases. Germline CDR1 SGHRS, CDR2 YFSETQ. The V gene end was trimmed by 6 bases and the J gene end by 7 bases; junction bases not matched to a gene: 12. There are 14 residues in the CDR3.

The chain carries TRBV11-2 and TRBJ1-5; perhaps TRBD1 as D (6 bases). Trimming removed 4 bases from V and 14 bases from J, with 15 bases in between. Germline CDR1 is SGHAT and CDR2 is FQNNGV. This CDR3 contains 12 residues. Here the CDR3 reads CASSSDSGVEHF. CDR3 nucleotides: TGTGCCAGCAGCTCGGACAGCGGGGTGGAGCATTTT.

The chain couples TRBV2 to TRBJ2-7; the match to TRBD1 covers 8 bases. The CDR3 is 15 residues long. Looked up from germline, CDR1 is SNHLY and CDR2 is FYNNEI. With V trimmed by 6 bases and J by 3 bases, 10 bases remained unmatched. CDR3 bases: TGTGCCAGCAGCCTTACCGGGACAGGAGTCTACGAGCAGTACTTC. Its translation is CASSLTGTGVYEQYF.

This clone was detected only a few times. V and J are TRBV7-9 and TRBJ1-4, with no clear D. The V gene lost 5 bases and the J gene lost 7 bases, with 11 bases spanning the gap. The CDR3 totals 13 residues. CDR1 is SEHNR, CDR2 FQNEAQ, per germline (reference sequence). In nucleotides, the CDR3 is TGTGCCAGCAGCCCCGGGTCGGCTGAAAAACTGTTTTTT. Translated, it gives CASSPGSAEKLFF.

The CDR3 bases are TGTGCCAGCAGCCCGGAGTCGTATACGCAGTATTTT. Protein sequence: CASSPESYTQYF. The rearrangement links TRBV7-9 to TRBJ2-3; D not resolved. Trimming pared 5 bases from V and 7 bases from J, leaving 10 bases between. The germline V gene has CDR1 SEHNR and CDR2 FQNEAQ (reference sequence). This CDR3 is built from 12 residues.

The genes are TRBV6-5 and TRBJ1-2, with TRBD1 matching 7 bases. Germline lookup yields CDR1 MNHEY and CDR2 SVGAGI. The CDR3 covers 15 residues. V gave up 5 bases and J gave up 0 bases; unmatched junction bases: 6. CDR3 in amino acids: CASSRTTGSNYGYTF. The CDR3 coding sequence is TGTGCCAGCAGTCGTACGACAGGGTCTAACTATGGCTACACCTTC.

The rearrangement joins TRBV6-6 to TRBJ1-5, with a possible D match to TRBD1 (6 bases). CDR3 length equals 14 residues. V lost 7 bases to trimming and J lost 4 bases, with 14 bases between them. Germline V lookup: CDR1 MNHNY, CDR2 SVGAGI (reference sequence). The CDR3, as DNA: TGTGCCAGCAACGCACAGGGAGGTAATCAGCCCCAGCATTTT. Residues: CASNAQGGNQPQHF.

The V and J genes are TRBV5-4 and TRBJ2-7, with unresolved D. Trimming took 1 base from V and 0 from J, leaving 11 bases between them. The CDR3 extends over 15 amino acids. Germline V gives CDR1 SGHNT, CDR2 YYREEE (reference sequence). The CDR3 bases are TGTGCCAGCAGCTTGTTACAACAGAGCTCCTACGAGCAGTACTTC. Translating it yields CASSLLQQSSYEQYF.

This sequence joins TRBV6-8 and TRBJ1-5; D not certain. V was shortened by 2 bases and J by 0 bases, with 11 bases between the two germline ends. Germline CDR1 MNHGY, CDR2 SAAAGT. The CDR3 totals 16 residues. The CDR3 is CASSYLRAYSNQPQHF. CDR3 sequence (DNA): TGTGCCAGCAGTTACCTTCGCGCCTATAGCAATCAGCCCCAGCATTTT.

V and J are TRBV7-2 and TRBJ2-2; D tentatively fits TRBD1 or TRBD2 (5 bases each). Germline V CDR1 and CDR2: SGHTA, FQGNSA. Trimming shortened V by 0 bases and J by 4 bases, and 12 bases separated the two germline ends. This CDR3 region has 16 residues. The CDR3 sequence is CASSLAGDGRTGELFF. DNA of the CDR3: TGTGCCAGCAGCTTAGCGGGGGATGGGCGCACCGGGGAGCTGTTTTTT. Filled out from reference TRBV7-2 and TRBJ2-2, the complete variable domain reads GAGVSQSPSNKVTEKGKDVELRCDPISGHTALYWYRQSLGQGLEFLIYFQGNSAPDKSGLPSDRFSAERTGGSVSTLTIQRTQQEDSAVYLCASSLAGDGRTGELFFGEGSRLTVL.

The chain joins TRBV6-6 to TRBJ1-5; a weak D match, TRBD1 (6 bases). V was pared by 4 bases and J by 5 bases, with 12 bases between. Germline CDR1 MNHNY, CDR2 SVGAGI (reference sequence). The CDR3 runs 14 residues. CDR3 in amino acids: CASSFQRGDQPQHF. In nucleotides, the CDR3 is TGTGCCAGCAGTTTCCAGAGGGGGGATCAGCCCCAGCATTTT.

V and J are TRBV9 and TRBJ2-3; either TRBD1 or TRBD2 may fit D (7 bases each). Trimming left V 5 bases short and J 5 bases short, with 12 bases between. From germline, CDR1 is SGDLS and CDR2 YYNGEE. This CDR3 region has 13 residues. As DNA, the CDR3 is TGTGCCAGCAGACAGGGGAGGGAAGATACGCAGTATTTT. Translating it yields CASRQGREDTQYF.

The chain recombines TRBV5-1 with TRBJ1-2, with TRBD1 matching 9 bases. The trim removed 4 bases at V and 7 bases at J, leaving 17 bases unmatched. Germline assignment: CDR1 SGHRS and CDR2 YFSETQ. The CDR3 sequence is 17 residues long. CDR3 coding DNA: TGCGCCAGCAGCCCGGGGACAGGGATGGGCCCCCTTTTTGGCTACACCTTC. It encodes CASSPGTGMGPLFGYTF.

The chain carries TRBV5-5 and TRBJ1-5; tentatively, D is TRBD1 (5 bases). Per germline, CDR1 SGHKS and CDR2 YYEKEE (reference sequence). This CDR3 has 16 amino acids. V was shortened by 4 bases and J by 4 bases, with 18 bases between the two germline ends. CDR3 residues: CASSPGEGVRNQPQHF. The CDR3 region has the DNA TGTGCCAGCAGCCCGGGGGAGGGTGTAAGGAATCAGCCCCAGCATTTT.

This sequence joins TRBV6-5 and TRBJ1-4, with TRBD1 matching over 11 bases. The CDR3 is 15 residues long. J lost 8 bases, V lost 3 bases, and 5 bases had no gene match. The V gene's germline CDR1 is MNHEY and CDR2 SVGAGI. As DNA, the CDR3 is TGTGCCAGCAGTTATAATGGACAGGGGGCGGAAAAACTGTTTTTT. Protein: CASSYNGQGAEKLFF.